This passage covers 14 T cell receptor beta chains from one sample sequenced in a study of blood T cell repertoires in COVID-19 (dated by TCRdb to 2020 to 2021). The library relied on the immunoSEQ multiplex PCR assay. This is the immuneACCESS table as TCRdb keeps it, with only in-frame sequences that have V and J called. A part of the clones is gone; compared with another copy, unresolved V genes explain less than half, and the rest is unexplained. For this sample there are about 140,000 clones; just over 85% appear just once. Of the sample, around 8.4% falls within the top ten clones. Sample: peripheral blood. Every receptor here comes from a woman aged 60-75 years with acute or convalescent COVID-19.

This chain uses TRBV5-1 with TRBJ1-2; 7 bases are a match to TRBD1. V trimming: 4 bases; J trimming: 0 bases; junction bases outside the gene matches: 6. CDR1 is SGHRS and CDR2 is YFSETQ in the germline V gene. The CDR3 sequence is 15 residues long. CDR3 nucleotide sequence: TGCGCCAGCAGCATACAGGGGACCACTAACTATGGCTACACCTTC. It specifies CASSIQGTTNYGYTF.

V usage is TRBV9 and J usage is TRBJ2-1, with 9 bases fitting TRBD1. Germline V lookup: CDR1 SGDLS, CDR2 YYNGEE. V shed 2 bases, J shed 8 bases, and the junction held 5 bases outside the gene matches. This CDR3 region has 14 residues. CDR3 protein: CASSVRDRADEQFF. CDR3 sequence (DNA): TGTGCCAGCAGCGTCCGGGACAGGGCCGATGAGCAGTTCTTC.

The chain joins TRBV4-1 to TRBJ2-5; 7 positions match TRBD1. The ends lost 2 bases at V and 3 bases at J; junction bases unmatched: 6. Per the germline V gene, CDR1 is MGHRA and CDR2 is YSYEKL. CDR3 length equals 15 residues. The CDR3 DNA reads as TGCGCCAGCAGCCAAACAGGGGTTTTAAAAGAGACCCAGTACTTC. It is translated as CASSQTGVLKETQYF.

J is TRBJ2-7 and V is TRBV18, with TRBD2 identical over 7 bases. Germline trimming cut 1 base from V and 3 bases from J; bases unmatched to any gene: 15. Germline CDR1 is KGHSH and CDR2 is LQKENI. CDR3 length equals 18 residues. As DNA, the CDR3 is TGTGCCAGCTCACCACTCGGTCGGCGCGGGGGATCCAACTACGAGCAGTACTTC. Its protein is CASSPLGRRGGSNYEQYF.

V gene TRBV6-5 combines with J gene TRBJ2-7; D gene ambiguous. CDR3 length: 15 residues. With 6 bases removed from V and 1 base from J, the gap between germline ends came to 16 bases. Germline V gene lookup returns CDR1 MNHEY and CDR2 SVGAGI. The CDR3 spells CASSLIAQESYEQYF. CDR3 sequence (DNA): TGTGCCAGCAGCCTGATAGCCCAAGAGTCCTACGAGCAGTACTTC.

V gene TRBV5-6 combines with J gene TRBJ2-7; D might be TRBD2 (6 bases). CDR1 is SGHDT and CDR2 is YYEEEE in the germline V gene. This CDR3 has 12 amino acids. Between the trimmed V and J ends, which lost 3 bases and 3 bases, there was a span of 7 bases. The CDR3 sequence is CASSWRDYEQYF. The CDR3 DNA sequence: TGTGCCAGCAGCTGGCGGGACTACGAGCAGTACTTC.

The chain links TRBV21-1 to TRBJ2-3; the table calls TRBD1, which could not be checked here. TRBV21-1 is a listed pseudogene. The CDR3 runs to 16 residues. The CDR3 region has the DNA TGTGCCAGCAGCGACCGGGACAGCACTAGCACAGATACGCAGTATTTT. It encodes CASSDRDSTSTDTQYF.

The DNA of the CDR3 is TGTGCCAGTATTACCCCGGGACATGGAAACACCATATATTTT. Translating it yields CASITPGHGNTIYF. The chain joins TRBV6-5 to TRBJ1-3; a weak D match, TRBD1 (6 bases). This CDR3 is built from 14 residues. The germline CDR1 and CDR2 sequences are MNHEY and SVGAGI. V lost 9 bases and J 3 bases, leaving 15 bases between the germline ends.

This clone was found a few times. V is TRBV12-3 or TRBV12-4 and J is TRBJ1-5; TRBD1 aligns across 7 bases. V shed 7 bases, J shed 5 bases, and the junction held 5 bases outside the gene matches. This CDR3 region has 13 residues. The CDR3 sequence is CASNRDSHQPQHF. The CDR3 DNA reads as TGTGCCAGCAACCGGGACAGCCATCAGCCCCAGCATTTT.

The count of this clone is one. The gene calls are TRBV7-6 and TRBJ2-1; D gene uncertain. Germline-derived CDR1 and CDR2 are SGHVS and FNYEAQ. V lost 1 base to trimming and J lost 0 bases, with 16 bases between them. This CDR3 contains 18 residues. DNA of the CDR3: TGTGCCAGCAGCTTAGTCTCCGCCCAGGCTTTCTCCTACAATGAGCAGTTCTTC. Its protein is CASSLVSAQAFSYNEQFF. Together with reference TRBV7-6 and TRBJ2-1, the CDR3 gives the full variable domain: GAGVSQSPRYKVTKRGQDVALRCDPISGHVSLYWYRQALGQGPEFLTYFNYEAQQDKSGLPNDRFSAERPEGSISTLTIQRTEQRDSAMYRCASSLVSAQAFSYNEQFFGPGTRLTVL.

This clone occurred a few times. The chain is built from TRBV29-1 and TRBJ1-1; 9 bases are a match to TRBD1. From germline, CDR1 is SQVTM and CDR2 ANQGSEA. The CDR3 runs to 15 residues. V lost 0 bases to trimming and J lost 1 base; unmatched junction nucleotides: 3. CDR3: CSVEDRDRANTEAFF. CDR3 DNA sequence: TGCAGCGTTGAAGATAGGGACAGGGCGAACACTGAAGCTTTCTTT.

The V and J genes are TRBV14 and TRBJ1-2; weak D call: TRBD1 (5 bases). Between the trimmed V and J ends, which lost 0 bases and 8 bases, there was a span of 13 bases. CDR3 size: 14 residues. CDR1 and CDR2 from the germline V gene are SGHDN and FVKESK. This chain's CDR3 is CASSQDYRLRGYTF. CDR3 bases: TGTGCCAGCAGCCAAGATTACAGGCTCCGGGGCTACACCTTC. The variable domain in full, completed from reference TRBV14 and TRBJ1-2, reads EAGVTQFPSHSVIEKGQTVTLRCDPISGHDNLYWYRRVMGKEIKFLLHFVKESKQDESGMPNNRFLAERTGGTYSTLKVQPAELEDSGVYFCASSQDYRLRGYTFGSGTRLTVV.

This clone appeared a single time. One end of the junction does not line up with germline, which may come from a read error. V and J are TRBV11-3 and TRBJ2-3; a weak D match, TRBD2 (7 bases). CDR1 and CDR2 (germline): SGHNT, YENEEA. This CDR3 comprises 15 residues. This CDR3 reads CASSLDGGREDTQYF. The DNA for the CDR3 is TGTGCCAGCAGCCTAGACGGGGGGCGCGAAGATACGCAGTATTTT.

This rearrangement joins TRBV5-4 to TRBJ1-1; D unresolved. Deletions cut 0 bases from V and 2 bases from J, with 8 bases between. Germline CDR1 reads SGHNT; CDR2 reads YYREEE (reference sequence). This CDR3 comprises 14 residues. CDR3 in DNA: TGTGCCAGCAGCTTGGGGATGGGCAACACTGAAGCTTTCTTT. This encodes CASSLGMGNTEAFF.